The source of this T cell receptor beta chain is a study of blood T cell repertoires in COVID-19. As originally analysed: Scientists estimated how many nucleated cells there were by amplifying reference gene primers. The method was immunoSEQ multiplex PCR; TCRdb's version includes in-frame clones alone and lacks a portion of them. V and J calls and clone size follow that table, whereas D and trimming were derived from the DNA. The sample lists under 300,000 clones, roughly four fifths occurring once. Germline-derived CDR1 and CDR2 are WNHNN and SYGVQD (reference sequence). After removal of 6 bases from V and 0 bases from J, the junction contained 12 bases not matched to a gene. The CDR3 is 18 residues long.

The clonotype was recovered from a man between 40 and 49 years old who had recovered from COVID-19. This chain joins TRBV10-1 and TRBJ1-5; 9 positions agree with TRBD1. Sequencing was done on a sample of PBMCs or T cells enriched from blood (not recorded which). The CDR3 DNA is TGCGCCAGCAGCCGCCGGGACAGGGACTTCTATAGCAATCAGCCCCAGCATTTT. This gives the protein CASSRRDRDFYSNQPQHF.